These T cell receptor beta chains were read from a single sample in a study of post-analysis software for immune sequencing data. TCRdb called the PCR reads again in MiXCR, with one record for every CDR3 protein. The sample holds about 200,000 distinct CDR3 sequences; over 25% are singletons and the top ten take around 3.7%. Sequencing was performed on blood. All receptors derive from a girl under 18 with multiple sclerosis. Each CDR3 is given with its conserved first and last residue. A D gene is named only where the DNA matches it firmly. Some rows have no size entry. The others give once, few or many, or a class for an expanded clone.

J,size,V,D,DNA,CDR3
TRBJ2-1,many,TRBV7-8,TRBD2,TGTGCCAGCAGCTTAGTGGCGGGAGTGACGTACAATGAGCAGTTCTTC,CASSLVAGVTYNEQFF
TRBJ2-2,-,TRBV5-1,-,TGCGCCAGCAGGCCCCCTGCGGACACCGGGGAGCTGTTTTTT,CASRPPADTGELFF
TRBJ2-1,many,TRBV20-1,TRBD2,TGCAGTGCCATAAGGGCCCGGGCAGCGGGGACCTACAATGAGCAGTTCTTC,CSAIRARAAGTYNEQFF
TRBJ2-5,few,TRBV28,-,TGTGCCAGCACCATGGGACGGATTTCAGTCGAGACCCAGTACTTC,CASTMGRISVETQYF
TRBJ2-1,-,TRBV29-1,-,TGCAGCGGCCGGACTCAGCAAACACGAGGGGGGAATGAGCAGTTCTTC,CSGRTQQTRGGNEQFF
TRBJ2-7,many,TRBV20-1,TRBD2,TGCAGTGCTAGAGTTATCGTAGCGGGAGGGAGCTCCTACGAGCAGTACTTC,CSARVIVAGGSSYEQYF
TRBJ1-2,-,TRBV6-1,TRBD1,TGTGCCAGCAGCATGGGACAGGGCGTTTATGGCTACACCTTC,CASSMGQGVYGYTF
TRBJ1-1,-,TRBV29-1,-,TGCAGCGTTGACGTCGACGGATATTCGAACACTGAAGCTTTCTTT,CSVDVDGYSNTEAFF
TRBJ2-1,-,TRBV7-8,TRBD2,TGTGCCAGCAGCCCGACCCGGGGGGGATATTCCTACAATGAGCAGTTCTTC,CASSPTRGGYSYNEQFF
TRBJ2-7,many,TRBV3-1,-,TGTGCCAGCAGCCATCGACATGCACACGAGCAGTACTTC,CASSHRHAHEQYF
TRBJ1-4,-,TRBV29-1,-,TGCAGTGGATTCATTATGGGTGAAGAACTGTTTTTT,CSGFIMGEELFF
TRBJ2-7,many,TRBV3-1,-,TGTGCCAGCAGCCTCGGGCCATCGCCCTCCTTCTACGAGCAGTACTTC,CASSLGPSPSFYEQYF
TRBJ2-1,many,TRBV27,TRBD1,TGTGCCAGCAGCCGGGGACAGTCCTCCACGTTCTTC,CASSRGQSSTFF
TRBJ1-1,few,TRBV5-1,-,TGCGCCAGCAGCCTTCAGGACAACACTGAAGCTTTCTTT,CASSLQDNTEAFF
TRBJ1-1,-,TRBV20-1,-,TGCAGTGCTAGGGCGGGCGGGATGGACACTGAAGCTTTCTTT,CSARAGGMDTEAFF
TRBJ2-7,many,TRBV5-1,TRBD2,TGCGCCAGCAGCCCTGGGACTAGCGTTGAGCAGTACTTC,CASSPGTSVEQYF
TRBJ2-3,-,TRBV30,-,TGTGCCTGGAGTGGTCAGGGGAATAGGGACACAGATACGCAGTATTTT,CAWSGQGNRDTDTQYF
TRBJ1-6,-,TRBV19,TRBD1,TGTGCCAGTAGATATTTGAGGGGGCCAGGTTTTCGTTCACCCCTCCACTTT,CASRYLRGPGFRSPLHF
TRBJ2-1,-,TRBV3-1,TRBD2,TGTGCCAGCAGCCCCCAACTAGCGGGACGGGTCAATGAGCAGTTCTTC,CASSPQLAGRVNEQFF
TRBJ1-3,-,TRBV5-5,TRBD1,TGTGCCAGCAGCTCCTTCCGGGACAGGGCTGGAAACACCATATATTTT,CASSSFRDRAGNTIYF
TRBJ2-3,-,TRBV3-1,-,TGTGCCAGCAGACGGGACCGGTTCACGCATACGCAGTATTTT,CASRRDRFTHTQYF
TRBJ2-7,many,TRBV4-1,-,TGCGCCAGCAGCCAAGAATTCCAGGGATTGAGGTACTTC,CASSQEFQGLRYF
TRBJ1-2,many,TRBV6-5,TRBD1,TGTGCCAGCAGTCCTCGAGGACAGGGTGGAGTATATGGCTACACCTTC,CASSPRGQGGVYGYTF
TRBJ2-2,-,TRBV6-5,TRBD1,TGTGCCAGCAGTTACGGCAGGCAGGGGGCGGGCACCGGGGAGCTGTTTTTT,CASSYGRQGAGTGELFF
TRBJ1-5,few,TRBV12-3/TRBV12-4,-,TGTGCCAGCAGTTTAAGGTCCGGCGGGTACAATCAGCCCCAGCATTTT,CASSLRSGGYNQPQHF
TRBJ1-6,many,TRBV6-5,-,TGTGCCAGCAGTTACTCGATGGGGGGCGCGGATTCACCCCTCCACTTT,CASSYSMGGADSPLHF
TRBJ2-5,few,TRBV7-3,-,TGTGCCAGCAGCTTAGCGGGGAACGGGGAGACCCAGTACTTC,CASSLAGNGETQYF
TRBJ2-1,many,TRBV29-1,TRBD1,TGCAGCGTTGAAGAGGGGACAGGGGGTGCCTACAATGAGCAGTTCTTC,CSVEEGTGGAYNEQFF
TRBJ2-4,-,TRBV15,TRBD1,TGTGCCACCAGCAGAGGTGGGACAGGAGGAAACATTCAGTACTTC,CATSRGGTGGNIQYF
TRBJ2-1,-,TRBV5-1,-,TGCGCCAGCAGCTTGTCAGGTAGGGTTGATGAGCAGTTCTTC,CASSLSGRVDEQFF
TRBJ2-2,-,TRBV15,-,TGTGCCACCAGCAGAGAAATGGGCAGTACGAACACCGGGGAGCTGTTTTTT,CATSREMGSTNTGELFF
TRBJ1-1,few,TRBV10-3,-,TGTGCCATCGCAGGGGACACGGCTGAAGCTTTCTTT,CAIAGDTAEAFF
TRBJ2-7,many,TRBV28,TRBD2,TGTGCCAGCAGTTACGGACTAGCGGGAGGGTACGAGCAGTACTTC,CASSYGLAGGYEQYF
TRBJ2-7,-,TRBV7-2,-,TGTGCCAGCGGGGGGCTAGCCGCGGCCTACGAGCAGTACTTC,CASGGLAAAYEQYF
TRBJ2-1,few,TRBV5-1,TRBD2,TGCGCCAGCAGCCTAACTAGCGGGAGGGGGGATGAGCAGTTCTTC,CASSLTSGRGDEQFF
TRBJ1-1,-,TRBV29-1,-,TGCAGCGTTGAAGATACCGGGAGGGACACTGAAGCTTTCTTT,CSVEDTGRDTEAFF
TRBJ2-5,many,TRBV20-1,-,TGCAGTGCTAGAGGGGTGAGACAGGAGACCCAGTACTTC,CSARGVRQETQYF
TRBJ2-1,many,TRBV20-1,TRBD2,TGCAGTCCAGGTACCCGGACGGGGGGGAATGAGCAGTTCTTC,CSPGTRTGGNEQFF
TRBJ1-1,many,TRBV3-1,-,TGTGCCAGCAATTTCGGGACCCGACCGAACACTGAAGCTTTCTTT,CASNFGTRPNTEAFF
TRBJ2-3,few,TRBV5-1,TRBD2,TGCGCCAGCAGACCCGGGGGGATCACAGATACGCAGTATTTT,CASRPGGITDTQYF
TRBJ1-5,-,TRBV7-2,-,TGTGCCAGCAGCCCCGGGAAGGGGTACAATCAGCCCCAGCATTTT,CASSPGKGYNQPQHF
TRBJ2-2,few,TRBV7-9,TRBD1,TGTGCCAGCAGCGGGACAGGGAACACCGGGGAGCTGTTTTTT,CASSGTGNTGELFF
TRBJ2-7,many,TRBV20-1,-,TGCAGTGCTAAAAGGACCGGCACCTACGAGCAGTACTTC,CSAKRTGTYEQYF
TRBJ2-1,-,TRBV20-1,-,TGCAGTGCTAGAGTACCACAGGACAATGAGCAGTTCTTC,CSARVPQDNEQFF
TRBJ1-1,-,TRBV25-1,-,TGTGCCAGCAGGGGGGGGCACGCTTTCTTT,CASRGGHAFF
TRBJ2-7,few,TRBV5-1,TRBD1,TGCGCCAGCAGCTTTCGTGGGGGACAGGCGGTAGTCCACGAGCAGTACTTC,CASSFRGGQAVVHEQYF
TRBJ2-7,-,TRBV28,-,TGTGCCAGCATTAGGAGCTTGATCTCCTACGAGCAGTACTTC,CASIRSLISYEQYF
TRBJ2-6,many,TRBV3-1,-,TGTGCCAGCAGCCAACAGTACTCTGGGGCCAACGTCCTGACTTTC,CASSQQYSGANVLTF